The TCR beta chain described here comes from a study of identifying expanded T cells in peripheral blood. Data came from immunoSEQ multiplex PCR; TCRdb stores just in-frame clones and leaves some out. The profile shows about 82,000 clones, 80% to 90% of them singletons. This clone appeared a single time. From germline, CDR1 is SGHTA and CDR2 FQGTGA. The V end was cut by 4 bases, the J end by 5 bases, with 20 bases between. The CDR3 has 16 residues. The receptor was derived from a person aged 18 to 70 in good health. Input material: blood. The rearrangement joins TRBV7-3 to TRBJ1-2; no clear D. For the CDR3, the DNA is TGTGCCAGCAGCTCCTACCCCCTCCCGTCCCGATATGGCTACACCTTC. This codes for CASSSYPLPSRYGYTF.